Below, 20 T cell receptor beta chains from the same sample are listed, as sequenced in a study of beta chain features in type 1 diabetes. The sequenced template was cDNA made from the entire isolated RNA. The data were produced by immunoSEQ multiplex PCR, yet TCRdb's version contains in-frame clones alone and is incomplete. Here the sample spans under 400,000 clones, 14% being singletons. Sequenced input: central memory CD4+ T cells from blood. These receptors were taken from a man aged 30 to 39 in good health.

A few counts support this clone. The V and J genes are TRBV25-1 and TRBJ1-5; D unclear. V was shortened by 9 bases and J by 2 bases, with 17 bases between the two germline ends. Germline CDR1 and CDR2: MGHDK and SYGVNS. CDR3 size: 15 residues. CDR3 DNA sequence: TGTGCCAGGTCCCTTATGGCAGGAGGCAATCAGCCCCAGCATTTT. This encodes CARSLMAGGNQPQHF.

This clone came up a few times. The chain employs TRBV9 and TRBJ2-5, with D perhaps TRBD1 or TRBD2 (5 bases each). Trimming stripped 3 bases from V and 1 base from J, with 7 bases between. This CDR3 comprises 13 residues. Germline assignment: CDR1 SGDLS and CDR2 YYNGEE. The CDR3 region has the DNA TGTGCCAGCAGCGGGGGGTTCCAAGAGACCCAGTACTTC. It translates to CASSGGFQETQYF.

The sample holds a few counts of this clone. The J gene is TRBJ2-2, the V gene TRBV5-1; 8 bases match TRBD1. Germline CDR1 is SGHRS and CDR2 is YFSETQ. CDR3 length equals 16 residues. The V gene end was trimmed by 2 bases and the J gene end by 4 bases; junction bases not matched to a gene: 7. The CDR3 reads CASSLSVQGATGELFF. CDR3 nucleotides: TGCGCCAGCAGCTTATCCGTCCAGGGGGCCACCGGGGAGCTGTTTTTT.

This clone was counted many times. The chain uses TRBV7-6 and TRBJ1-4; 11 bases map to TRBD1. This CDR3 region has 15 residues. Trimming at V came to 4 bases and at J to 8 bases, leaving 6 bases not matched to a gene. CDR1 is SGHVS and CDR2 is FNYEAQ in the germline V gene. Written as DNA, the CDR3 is TGTGCCAGCAGCTCGGCCGGGACAGGGGGGGAAAAACTGTTTTTT. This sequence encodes CASSSAGTGGEKLFF. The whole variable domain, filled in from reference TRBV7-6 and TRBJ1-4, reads GAGVSQSPRYKVTKRGQDVALRCDPISGHVSLYWYRQALGQGPEFLTYFNYEAQQDKSGLPNDRFSAERPEGSISTLTIQRTEQRDSAMYRCASSSAGTGGEKLFFGSGTQLSVL.

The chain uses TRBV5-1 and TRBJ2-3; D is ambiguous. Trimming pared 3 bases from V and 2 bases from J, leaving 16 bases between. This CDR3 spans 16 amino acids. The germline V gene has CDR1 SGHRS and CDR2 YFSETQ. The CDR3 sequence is CASSSLTSTPTDTQYF. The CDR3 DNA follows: TGCGCCAGCAGCTCTCTGACTTCTACGCCCACAGATACGCAGTATTTT. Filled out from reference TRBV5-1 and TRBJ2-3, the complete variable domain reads KAGVTQTPRYLIKTRGQQVTLSCSPISGHRSVSWYQQTPGQGLQFLFEYFSETQRNKGNFPGRFSGRQFSNSRSEMNVSTLELGDSALYLCASSSLTSTPTDTQYFGPGTRLTVL.

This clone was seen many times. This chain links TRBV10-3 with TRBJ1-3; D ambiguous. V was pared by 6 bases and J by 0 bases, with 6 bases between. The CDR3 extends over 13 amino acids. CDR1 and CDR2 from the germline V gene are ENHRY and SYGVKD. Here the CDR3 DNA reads TGTGCCATCAGAGAAGCCTCTGGAAACACCATATATTTT. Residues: CAIREASGNTIYF.

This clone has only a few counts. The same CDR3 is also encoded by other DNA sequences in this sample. CDR3 sequence reads: CSVGQGGTDTQYF. The CDR3 coding sequence is TGCAGCGTTGGGCAGGGGGGCACAGATACGCAGTATTTT. The chain couples TRBV29-1 to TRBJ2-3; 7 bases agree with TRBD1. The CDR3 spans 13 residues. Per germline, CDR1 SQVTM and CDR2 ANQGSEA. J was trimmed by 1 base and V by 4 bases; bases with no gene match: 2.

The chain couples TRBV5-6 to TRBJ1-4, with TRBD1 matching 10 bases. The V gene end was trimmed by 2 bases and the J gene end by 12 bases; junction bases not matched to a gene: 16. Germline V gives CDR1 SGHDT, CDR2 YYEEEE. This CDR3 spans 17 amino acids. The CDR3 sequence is CASSFPAGTGAIAELFF. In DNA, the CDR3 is TGTGCCAGCAGCTTCCCCGCAGGGACAGGGGCGATTGCAGAACTGTTTTTT.

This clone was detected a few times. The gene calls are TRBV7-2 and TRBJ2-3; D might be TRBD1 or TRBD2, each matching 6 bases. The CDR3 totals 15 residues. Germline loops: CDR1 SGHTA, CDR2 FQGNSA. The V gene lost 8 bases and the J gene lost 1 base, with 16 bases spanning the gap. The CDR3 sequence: CASALGGRGTDTQYF. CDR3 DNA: TGTGCCAGCGCCTTAGGGGGGCGAGGCACAGATACGCAGTATTTT.

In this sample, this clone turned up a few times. The CDR3 DNA is TGCGCCAGCAGCCAAGATATGGGTACCAATGAAAAACTGTTTTTT. Translated: CASSQDMGTNEKLFF. The chain joins TRBV4-3 to TRBJ1-4; D is unresolved. The CDR3 has 15 residues. Trimming removed 0 bases from V and 5 bases from J, with 10 bases in between. The V gene's germline CDR1 is LGHNA and CDR2 YSLEER.

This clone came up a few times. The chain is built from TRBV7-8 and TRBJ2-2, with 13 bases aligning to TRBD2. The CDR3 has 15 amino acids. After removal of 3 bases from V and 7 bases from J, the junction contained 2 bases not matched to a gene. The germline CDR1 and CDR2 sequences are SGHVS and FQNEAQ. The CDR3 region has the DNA TGTGCCAGCAGCTTGGGACTAGCGGGAATCGGGGAGCTGTTTTTT. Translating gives CASSLGLAGIGELFF. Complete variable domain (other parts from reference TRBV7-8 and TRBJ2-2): GAGVSQSPRYKVAKRGQDVALRCDPISGHVSLFWYQQALGQGPEFLTYFQNEAQLDKSGLPSDRFFAERPEGSVSTLKIQRTQQEDSAVYLCASSLGLAGIGELFFGEGSRLTVL.

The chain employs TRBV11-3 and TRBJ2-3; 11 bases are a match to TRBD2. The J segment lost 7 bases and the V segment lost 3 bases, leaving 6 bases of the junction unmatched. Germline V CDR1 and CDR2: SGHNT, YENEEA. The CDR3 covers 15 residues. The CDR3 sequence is CASSLAASGRHTQYF. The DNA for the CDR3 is TGTGCCAGCAGCTTGGCCGCTAGCGGGAGGCATACGCAGTATTTT.

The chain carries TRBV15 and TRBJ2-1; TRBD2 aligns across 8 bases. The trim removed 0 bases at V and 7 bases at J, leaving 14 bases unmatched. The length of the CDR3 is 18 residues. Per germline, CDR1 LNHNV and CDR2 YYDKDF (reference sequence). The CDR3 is CATSRDPLSRLAKNEQFF. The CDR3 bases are TGTGCCACCAGCAGAGACCCTCTATCCCGACTAGCGAAGAATGAGCAGTTCTTC.

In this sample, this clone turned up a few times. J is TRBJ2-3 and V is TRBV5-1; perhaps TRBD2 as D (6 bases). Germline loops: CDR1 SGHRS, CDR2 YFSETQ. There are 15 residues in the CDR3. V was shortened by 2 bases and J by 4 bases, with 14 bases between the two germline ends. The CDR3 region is CASSFGGDVADTQYF. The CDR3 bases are TGCGCCAGCAGCTTCGGCGGGGACGTGGCAGATACGCAGTATTTT.

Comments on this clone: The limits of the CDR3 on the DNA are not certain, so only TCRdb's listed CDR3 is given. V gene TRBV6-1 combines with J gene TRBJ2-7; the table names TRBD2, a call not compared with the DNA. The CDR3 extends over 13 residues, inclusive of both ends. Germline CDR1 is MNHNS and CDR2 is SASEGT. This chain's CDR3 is CASPAARESEQYV.

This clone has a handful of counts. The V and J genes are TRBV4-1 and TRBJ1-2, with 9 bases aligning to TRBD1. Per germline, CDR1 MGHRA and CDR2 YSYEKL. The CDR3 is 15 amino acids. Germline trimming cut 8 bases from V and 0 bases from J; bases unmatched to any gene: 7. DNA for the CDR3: TGCGCCAGCTGCCGGGACAGGGATACTAACTATGGCTACACCTTC. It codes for CASCRDRDTNYGYTF.

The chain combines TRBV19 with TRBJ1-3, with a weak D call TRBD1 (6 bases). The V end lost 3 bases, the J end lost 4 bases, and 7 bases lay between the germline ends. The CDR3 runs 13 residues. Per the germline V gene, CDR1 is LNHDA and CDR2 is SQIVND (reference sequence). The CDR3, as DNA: TGTGCCAGTAGTATGGGGGCCGGAAACACCATATATTTT. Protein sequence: CASSMGAGNTIYF.

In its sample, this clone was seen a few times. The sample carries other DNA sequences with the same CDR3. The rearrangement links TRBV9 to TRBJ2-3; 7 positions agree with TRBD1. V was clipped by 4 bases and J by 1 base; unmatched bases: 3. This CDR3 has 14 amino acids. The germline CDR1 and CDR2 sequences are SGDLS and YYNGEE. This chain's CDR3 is CASSSGQRTDTQYF. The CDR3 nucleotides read TGTGCCAGCAGCTCGGGACAGCGCACAGATACGCAGTATTTT.

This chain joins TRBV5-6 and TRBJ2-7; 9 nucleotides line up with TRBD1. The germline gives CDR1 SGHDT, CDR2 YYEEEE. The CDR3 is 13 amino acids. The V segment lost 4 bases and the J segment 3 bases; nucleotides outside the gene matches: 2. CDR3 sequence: CASSLDRGYEQYF. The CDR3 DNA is TGTGCCAGCAGCCTGGACAGGGGCTACGAGCAGTACTTC.

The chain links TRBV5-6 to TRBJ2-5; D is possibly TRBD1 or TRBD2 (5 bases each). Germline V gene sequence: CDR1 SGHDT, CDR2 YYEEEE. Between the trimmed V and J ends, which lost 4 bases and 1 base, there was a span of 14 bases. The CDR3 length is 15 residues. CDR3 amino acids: CASSQYGDRQETQYF. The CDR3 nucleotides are TGTGCCAGCAGCCAATACGGGGACCGCCAAGAGACCCAGTACTTC.